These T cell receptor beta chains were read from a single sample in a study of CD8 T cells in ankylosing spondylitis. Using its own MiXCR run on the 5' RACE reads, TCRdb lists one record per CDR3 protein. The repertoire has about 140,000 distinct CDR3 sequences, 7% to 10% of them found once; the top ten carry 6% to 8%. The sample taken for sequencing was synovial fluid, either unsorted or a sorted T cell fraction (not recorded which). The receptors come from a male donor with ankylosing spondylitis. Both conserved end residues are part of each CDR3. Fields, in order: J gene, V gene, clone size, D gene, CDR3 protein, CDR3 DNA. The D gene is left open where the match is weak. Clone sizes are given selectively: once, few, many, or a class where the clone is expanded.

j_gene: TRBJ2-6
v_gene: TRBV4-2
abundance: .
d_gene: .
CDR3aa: CASSHKTRGSGANVLTF
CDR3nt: TGTGCCAGCAGCCACAAAACTAGGGGGTCTGGGGCCAACGTCCTGACTTTC

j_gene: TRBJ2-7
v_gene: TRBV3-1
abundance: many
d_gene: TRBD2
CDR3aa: CASSHAGVGQYF
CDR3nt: TGTGCCAGCAGCCATGCGGGGGTCGGGCAGTACTTC

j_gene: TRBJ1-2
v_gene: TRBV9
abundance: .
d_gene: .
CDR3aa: CASSRGGYSNYGYTF
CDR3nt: TGTGCCAGCAGCAGGGGGGGCTATTCAAACTATGGCTACACCTTC

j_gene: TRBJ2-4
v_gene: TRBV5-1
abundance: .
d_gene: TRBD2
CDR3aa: CASSFDPSGIQYF
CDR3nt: TGCGCCAGCAGCTTTGATCCTAGCGGCATTCAGTACTTC

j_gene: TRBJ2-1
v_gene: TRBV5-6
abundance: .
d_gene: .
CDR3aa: CASSPLVGGHNGLF
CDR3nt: TGTGCCAGCAGCCCCCTGGTCGGGGGACACAACGGGCTCTTC

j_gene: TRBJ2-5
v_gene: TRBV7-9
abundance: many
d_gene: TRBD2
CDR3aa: CATQHLRTSAETQYF
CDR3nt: TGTGCCACCCAACATTTGAGGACTAGCGCGGAGACCCAGTACTTC

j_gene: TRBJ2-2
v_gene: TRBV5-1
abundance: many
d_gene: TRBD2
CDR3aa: CASSPSLAGGAGELFF
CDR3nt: TGCGCCAGCAGCCCAAGCCTAGCGGGAGGGGCCGGGGAGCTGTTTTTT

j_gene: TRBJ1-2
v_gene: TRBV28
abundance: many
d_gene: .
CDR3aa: CASSLAGANYGYTF
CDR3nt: TGTGCCAGCAGTCTGGCAGGAGCTAACTATGGCTACACCTTC

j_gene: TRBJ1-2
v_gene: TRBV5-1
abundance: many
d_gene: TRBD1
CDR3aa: CASSLAGQGGGYTF
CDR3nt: TGCGCCAGCAGCTTGGCAGGACAGGGTGGCGGCTACACCTTC

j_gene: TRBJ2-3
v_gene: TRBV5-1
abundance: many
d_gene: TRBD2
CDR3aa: CASSLAASGRGDTQYF
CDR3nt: TGCGCCAGCAGCTTGGCGGCTAGCGGGAGGGGAGATACGCAGTATTTT

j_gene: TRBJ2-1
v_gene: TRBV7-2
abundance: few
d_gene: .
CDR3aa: CASSSRSEQFF
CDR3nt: TGTGCCAGCAGCTCACGCTCGGAGCAGTTCTTC

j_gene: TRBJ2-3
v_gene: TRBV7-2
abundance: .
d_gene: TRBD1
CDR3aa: CASSPNRGRDTQYF
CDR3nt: TGTGCCAGCAGCCCCAACAGGGGCAGAGATACGCAGTATTTT

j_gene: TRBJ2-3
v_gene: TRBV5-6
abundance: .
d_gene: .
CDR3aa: CASSQGRFDTQYF
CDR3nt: TGTGCCAGCAGCCAAGGGCGTTTTGATACGCAGTATTTT

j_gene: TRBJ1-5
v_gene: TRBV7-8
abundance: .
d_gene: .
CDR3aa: CASSLGAHQPQNF
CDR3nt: TGTGCCAGCAGCTTAGGGGCTCATCAGCCCCAGAATTTT

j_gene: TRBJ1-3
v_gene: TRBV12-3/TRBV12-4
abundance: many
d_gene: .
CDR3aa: CASSLWFSGNTIYF
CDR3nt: TGTGCCAGCAGTTTATGGTTCTCTGGAAACACCATATATTTT

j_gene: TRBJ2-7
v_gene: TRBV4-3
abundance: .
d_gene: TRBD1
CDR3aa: CASSRYGQGVPHEQYF
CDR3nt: TGCGCCAGCAGCCGCTACGGACAGGGGGTCCCCCACGAGCAGTACTTC

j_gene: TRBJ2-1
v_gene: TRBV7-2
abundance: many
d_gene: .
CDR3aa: CASSLRVGSPYNEQFF
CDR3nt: TGTGCCAGCAGCTTACGGGTTGGGAGTCCCTACAATGAGCAGTTCTTC

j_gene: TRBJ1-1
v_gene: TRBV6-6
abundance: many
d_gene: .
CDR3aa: CASSPSGTEAFF
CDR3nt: TGTGCCAGCAGCCCCTCGGGCACTGAAGCTTTCTTT

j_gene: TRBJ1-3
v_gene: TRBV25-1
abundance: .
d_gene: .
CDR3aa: CASSEVGASSGNTIYF
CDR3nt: TGTGCCAGCAGTGAAGTTGGGGCCAGCTCTGGAAACACCATATATTTT

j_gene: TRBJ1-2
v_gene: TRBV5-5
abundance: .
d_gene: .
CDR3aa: CASSLGQVPYGYTF
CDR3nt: TGTGCCAGCAGCTTGGGTCAGGTACCCTATGGCTACACCTTC

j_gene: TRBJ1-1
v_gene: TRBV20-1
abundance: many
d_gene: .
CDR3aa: CSASAGYMNTEAFF
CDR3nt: TGCAGTGCTAGCGCAGGATACATGAACACTGAAGCTTTCTTT

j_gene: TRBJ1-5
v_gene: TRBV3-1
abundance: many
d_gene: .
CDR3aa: CASSQDPYGMEQPQHF
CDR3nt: TGTGCCAGCAGCCAAGATCCTTATGGGATGGAACAGCCCCAGCATTTT

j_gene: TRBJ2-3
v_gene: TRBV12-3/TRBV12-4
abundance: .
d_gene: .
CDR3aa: CASSFSKRAGSTDTQYF
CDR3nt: TGTGCCAGCAGTTTCTCCAAGCGGGCTGGGAGCACAGATACGCAGTATTTT

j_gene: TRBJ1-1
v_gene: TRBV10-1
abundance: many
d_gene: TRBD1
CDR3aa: CGLLPNGSLDRDAEAFF
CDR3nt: TGCGGATTACTACCTAATGGGTCCCTCGACAGGGACGCTGAAGCTTTCTTT

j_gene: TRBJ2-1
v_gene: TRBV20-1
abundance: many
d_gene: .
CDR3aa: CSALPGEVYNEQFF
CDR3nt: TGCAGTGCCTTACCGGGGGAGGTCTACAATGAGCAGTTCTTC

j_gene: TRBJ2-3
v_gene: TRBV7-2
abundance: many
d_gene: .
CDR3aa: CASSSAYNAQYF
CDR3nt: TGTGCCAGCAGCTCAGCCTATAATGCGCAGTATTTT

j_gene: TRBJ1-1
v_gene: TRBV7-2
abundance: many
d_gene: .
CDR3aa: CASSIGRNTEAFF
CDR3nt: TGTGCCAGCAGCATCGGGAGGAACACTGAAGCTTTCTTT

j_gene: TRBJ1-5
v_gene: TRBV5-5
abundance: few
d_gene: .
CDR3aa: CASSLAGKGQPQHF
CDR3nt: TGTGCCAGCAGCTTGGCGGGGAAGGGGCAGCCCCAGCATTTT

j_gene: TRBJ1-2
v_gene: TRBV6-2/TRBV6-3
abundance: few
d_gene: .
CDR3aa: CASSYRGTNYGYTF
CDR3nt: TGTGCCAGCAGTTACAGGGGGACAAACTATGGCTACACCTTC

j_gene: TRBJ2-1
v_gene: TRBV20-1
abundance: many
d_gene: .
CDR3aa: CSASAPLGGEQFF
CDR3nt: TGCAGTGCTAGCGCCCCTTTAGGGGGTGAGCAGTTCTTC

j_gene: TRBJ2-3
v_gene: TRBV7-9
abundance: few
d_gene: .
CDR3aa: CASSAAGGTDTQYF
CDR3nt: TGTGCCAGCAGCGCGGCAGGGGGGACAGATACGCAGTATTTT

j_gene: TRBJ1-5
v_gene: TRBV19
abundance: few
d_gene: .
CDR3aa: CASSTNTGFQPQHF
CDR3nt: TGTGCCAGTAGTACAAATACAGGGTTTCAGCCCCAGCATTTT

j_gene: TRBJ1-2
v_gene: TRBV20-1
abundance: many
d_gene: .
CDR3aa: CSARDPTRYYGYTF
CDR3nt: TGCAGTGCTAGAGATCCAACCCGGTACTATGGCTACACCTTC

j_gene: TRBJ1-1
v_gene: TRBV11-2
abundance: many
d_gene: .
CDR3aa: CASSLVFYGDEAFF
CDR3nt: TGTGCCAGCAGCTTAGTTTTTTACGGAGATGAAGCTTTCTTT

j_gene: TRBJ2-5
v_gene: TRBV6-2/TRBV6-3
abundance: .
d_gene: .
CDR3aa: CASRLRELQETQYF
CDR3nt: TGTGCCAGCAGGTTAAGGGAACTCCAAGAGACCCAGTACTTC

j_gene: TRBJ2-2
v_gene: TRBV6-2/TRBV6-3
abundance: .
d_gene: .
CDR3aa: CASSRAGRTGELFF
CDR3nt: TGTGCCAGCAGTAGGGCAGGGAGAACCGGGGAGCTGTTTTTT

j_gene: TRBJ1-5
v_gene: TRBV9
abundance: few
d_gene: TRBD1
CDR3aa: CASSAIRTGGAYNQPQHF
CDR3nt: TGTGCCAGCAGCGCTATCCGGACAGGGGGCGCATACAATCAGCCCCAGCATTTT

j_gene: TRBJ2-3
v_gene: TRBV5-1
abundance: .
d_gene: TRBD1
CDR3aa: CASSSPGQGSTNTQYF
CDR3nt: TGCGCCAGCAGCTCCCCGGGACAGGGAAGTACGAATACGCAGTATTTT

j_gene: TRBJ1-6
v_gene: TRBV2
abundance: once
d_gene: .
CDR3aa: CASTLSTAGNSPLHF
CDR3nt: TGTGCCAGCACTCTGTCAACCGCAGGGAATTCACCCCTCCACTTT

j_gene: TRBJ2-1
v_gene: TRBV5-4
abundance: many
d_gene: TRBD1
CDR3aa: CASSTRQGREQFF
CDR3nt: TGTGCCAGCAGCACAAGACAGGGCAGGGAGCAGTTCTTC

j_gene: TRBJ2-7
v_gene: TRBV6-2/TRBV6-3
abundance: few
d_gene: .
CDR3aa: CASSRRSDYEQYF
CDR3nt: TGTGCCAGCAGTCGAAGGTCCGACTACGAGCAGTACTTC